One sample yielded the 10 T cell receptor beta chains listed below, sequenced in a study of blood T cell repertoires in COVID-19. The data were produced by immunoSEQ multiplex PCR, yet TCRdb's version contains in-frame clones alone and is incomplete. The table records under 50,000 clones, over 80% of them present only once. The sample was peripheral blood. The receptors derive from a human donor in a cohort sampled during active COVID-19.

The V gene is TRBV7-3, the J gene TRBJ2-2; D call uncertain. This CDR3 has 14 amino acids. Germline V gene lookup returns CDR1 SGHTA and CDR2 FQGTGA. Between the trimmed V and J ends, which lost 1 base and 5 bases, there was a span of 8 bases. This CDR3 is CASSLMVDTGELFF. The CDR3 bases are TGTGCCAGCAGCTTAATGGTAGATACCGGGGAGCTGTTTTTT.

The chain uses TRBV30 and TRBJ1-5; no clear D gene. The CDR3 spans 14 residues. Germline loops: CDR1 GTSNPN, CDR2 SVGIG (reference sequence). V lost 3 bases and J lost 7, with 16 bases in between. This chain's CDR3 is CAWSAGRDWQPQHF. The CDR3, as DNA: TGTGCCTGGAGCGCCGGCCGGGATTGGCAGCCCCAGCATTTT.

The gene calls are TRBV12-3 or TRBV12-4 and TRBJ2-1, with 7 bases aligning to TRBD2. After removal of 7 bases from V and 6 bases from J, the junction contained 6 bases not matched to a gene. This CDR3 contains 13 residues. The CDR3 DNA follows: TGTGCCAGCATCCTTGCGGGGGTCAATGAGCAGTTCTTC. Its protein product is CASILAGVNEQFF.

V is TRBV19 and J is TRBJ2-7; D perhaps matches TRBD2 (5 bases). The CDR3 runs 13 residues. In germline, CDR1 is LNHDA, CDR2 SQIVND (reference sequence). V lost 4 bases, J lost 1 base, and 8 bases lay in between. Here the CDR3 DNA reads TGTGCCAGTAGTAATGGAGGATCCTACGAGCAGTACTTC. Translating it yields CASSNGGSYEQYF.

The chain employs TRBV29-1 and TRBJ2-7; no clear D. Germline loops: CDR1 SQVTM, CDR2 ANQGSEA. The CDR3 is 8 residues long. CDR3 DNA: TGCCGTTCGGGTGAGCAGTACTTC. It yields the protein CRSGEQYF.

In regard to this clone: At one of its ends the junction is not consistent with the germline gene, which may arise from a read error. The CDR3 protein is CASSRTGGSRDF. CDR3 bases: TGTGCCAGCAGCAGGACAGGGGGTTCGAGGGACTTC. This sequence joins TRBV12-3 or TRBV12-4 and TRBJ2-4; TRBD1 matches 10 bases. There are 12 residues in the CDR3.

The chain has TRBV5-1 and TRBJ2-5; D ambiguous. Trimming stripped 6 bases from V and 5 bases from J, with 5 bases between. The V gene's germline CDR1 is SGHRS and CDR2 YFSETQ. The CDR3 consists of 10 residues. The CDR3 is CASNGETQYF. The CDR3 DNA reads TGCGCCAGCAACGGGGAGACCCAGTACTTC.

The chain uses TRBV24-1 and TRBJ2-6; D not resolved. The CDR3 runs to 13 residues. The V end lost 8 bases, the J end lost 4 bases, and 8 bases lay between the germline ends. CDR1 is KGHDR and CDR2 is SFDVKD in the germline V gene. The CDR3 DNA sequence: TGTGCCACCATGGTCGAGGGGGCCAACGTCCTGACTTTC. The encoded protein is CATMVEGANVLTF.

The genes are TRBV9 and TRBJ2-2, with D possibly TRBD1 on 7 matching bases. The germline gives CDR1 SGDLS, CDR2 YYNGEE. This CDR3 has 14 amino acids. V was cut by 2 bases and J by 7 bases, with 12 bases left in between. CDR3 DNA: TGTGCCAGCAGCGTGCAGGGGGGCAACGGGGAGCTGTTTTTT. Translation: CASSVQGGNGELFF.

CDR3 DNA sequence: TGTGCCAGCAGCCATTCGACAGGGCGATATAGCAATCAGCCCCAGCATTTT. This sequence encodes CASSHSTGRYSNQPQHF. The V gene is TRBV6-2 or TRBV6-3, the J gene TRBJ1-5; 7 bases are shared with TRBD1. The CDR3 consists of 17 residues. The germline gives CDR1 MNHEY, CDR2 SVGEGT. Trimming cost V 6 bases and J 0 bases; bases outside gene matches: 11.